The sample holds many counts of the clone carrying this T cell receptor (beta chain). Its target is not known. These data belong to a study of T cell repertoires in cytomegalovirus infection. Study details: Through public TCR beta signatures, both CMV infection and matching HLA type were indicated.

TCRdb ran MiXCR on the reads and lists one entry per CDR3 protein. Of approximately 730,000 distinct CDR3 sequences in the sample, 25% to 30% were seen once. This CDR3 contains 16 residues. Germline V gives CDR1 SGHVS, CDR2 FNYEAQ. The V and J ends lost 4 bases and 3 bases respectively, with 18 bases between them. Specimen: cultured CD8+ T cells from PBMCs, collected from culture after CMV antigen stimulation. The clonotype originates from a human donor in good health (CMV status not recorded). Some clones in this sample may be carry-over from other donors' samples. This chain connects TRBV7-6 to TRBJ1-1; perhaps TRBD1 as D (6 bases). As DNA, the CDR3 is TGTGCCAGCAGCTCTCAGGACGGGGGCTTATACACTGAAGCTTTCTTT. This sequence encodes CASSSQDGGLYTEAFF.